The clone carrying this T cell receptor beta chain was counted once. The sample carries other DNA sequences with the same CDR3. The sample comes from a study of PD-1 blockade in classical Hodgkin lymphoma. Sequencing used immunoSEQ multiplex PCR; TCRdb keeps in-frame clones, though not all of them. The sample yields 25,000 to 35,000 clones, roughly two thirds seen once. Every patient experienced relapse after autologous stem cell transplantation, and brentuximab vedotin exposure varied. This TCR derives from a human donor with classical Hodgkin lymphoma. The starting material was peripheral blood mononuclear cells (PBMCs), obtained before the second cycle of nivolumab.

The CDR3 spells CASSLGGWGYTF. The CDR3 bases are TGTGCCAGCAGCTTAGGAGGATGGGGCTACACCTTC. The chain has TRBV7-9 and TRBJ1-2; no reliable D call. The CDR3 extends over 12 amino acids. Trimming shortened V by 1 base and J by 8 bases, and 8 bases separated the two germline ends. CDR1 and CDR2 (germline): SEHNR, FQNEAQ (reference sequence).